What follows are 31 T cell receptor beta chains derived from one specimen sequenced in a study of cytomegalovirus exposure and HLA in healthy donors. The PCR had 60 Vbeta and 13 Jbeta primers. The table came from immunoSEQ multiplex PCR; TCRdb's copy has only in-frame clones and leaves some out. Of roughly 140,000 clones listed, roughly 85% are singletons. The sample comprised PBMCs. These receptor sequences come from a woman aged 18-29 years in good health and CMV-seronegative.

This clone occurred a few times. Written as DNA, the CDR3 is TGTGCCAGCAGCCTCAGGGGGGAGAATGAAAAACTGTTTTTT. Its protein product is CASSLRGENEKLFF. V is TRBV28 and J is TRBJ1-4; 7 nucleotides agree with TRBD1. The germline CDR1 and CDR2 sequences are MDHEN and SYDVKM. The J segment lost 5 bases and the V segment lost 6 bases, leaving 6 bases of the junction unmatched. The CDR3 loop spans 14 amino acids.

V usage is TRBV18 and J usage is TRBJ2-1; 8 nucleotides agree with TRBD2. Germline V lookup: CDR1 KGHSH, CDR2 LQKENI. The ends lost 1 base at V and 4 bases at J; junction bases unmatched: 6. There are 16 residues in the CDR3. CDR3 nucleotide sequence: TGTGCCAGCTCACCACATAGCACTAGCGGATACAATGAGCAGTTCTTC. Translation gives CASSPHSTSGYNEQFF.

This clone was recorded only once. V is TRBV2 and J is TRBJ2-1, with 7 positions matching TRBD2. CDR3 length equals 12 residues. The V gene's germline CDR1 is SNHLY and CDR2 FYNNEI. Trimming took 7 bases from V and 3 from J; bases not matched to a gene: 0. The CDR3 loop reads CASTGGYNEQFF. For the CDR3, the DNA is TGTGCCAGCACGGGGGGCTACAATGAGCAGTTCTTC.

The chain joins TRBV9 to TRBJ2-7, with D maybe TRBD1 (6 bases). Germline loops: CDR1 SGDLS, CDR2 YYNGEE. V lost 3 bases and J lost 2, with 12 bases in between. CDR3 length: 14 amino acids. CDR3 nucleotides: TGTGCCAGCAGCGGGGGGCCGTTAGCCTACGAGCAGTACTTC. Its protein is CASSGGPLAYEQYF.

This clone was seen only a few times. This rearrangement joins TRBV25-1 to TRBJ1-4; TRBD1 is a possible D gene (6 bases). The length of the CDR3 is 14 residues. V lost 4 bases to trimming and J lost 4 bases, with 10 bases between them. Per the germline V gene, CDR1 is MGHDK and CDR2 is SYGVNS. The CDR3 nucleotides are TGTGCCAGCAGTGCAGGGGCGAGTAATGAAAAACTGTTTTTT. It encodes CASSAGASNEKLFF.

This clone has just a few counts. The chain carries TRBV6-5 and TRBJ2-7; 9 positions agree with TRBD2. After removal of 6 bases from V and 0 bases from J, the junction contained 6 bases not matched to a gene. Germline V gives CDR1 MNHEY, CDR2 SVGAGI. The CDR3 is made up of 15 amino acids. The CDR3 loop is CASRLAGASSYEQYF. The CDR3 DNA reads TGTGCCAGCAGGTTAGCGGGGGCTAGCTCCTACGAGCAGTACTTC.

The CDR3 spells CASSMIFGTSGSLAKNIQYF. The CDR3 nucleotides read TGTGCCAGTAGTATGATTTTTGGGACTAGCGGCTCCTTAGCCAAAAACATTCAGTACTTC. This chain connects TRBV19 to TRBJ2-4; 11 bases are a match to TRBD2. CDR1 and CDR2 from the germline V gene are LNHDA and SQIVND (reference sequence). The V gene end was trimmed by 3 bases and the J gene end by 0 bases; junction bases not matched to a gene: 13. The CDR3 is 20 amino acids. The full variable domain, in which reference TRBV19 and TRBJ2-4 provide the parts outside the CDR3, is DGGITQSPKYLFRKEGQNVTLSCEQNLNHDAMYWYRQDPGQGLRLIYYSQIVNDFQKGDIAEGYSVSREKKESFPLTVTSAQKNPTAFYLCASSMIFGTSGSLAKNIQYFGAGTRLSVL.

The chain carries TRBV6-1 and TRBJ2-7; unclear D gene. The germline V gene has CDR1 MNHNS and CDR2 SASEGT. The CDR3 extends over 14 amino acids. Trimming took off 0 bases at V and 6 bases at J, with 12 bases between the two ends. The CDR3 protein is CASSEAEQFREQYF. DNA of the CDR3: TGTGCCAGCAGTGAAGCCGAACAGTTTCGCGAGCAGTACTTC.

This chain links TRBV30 with TRBJ1-4; D uncertain. Trimming left V 3 bases short and J 8 bases short, with 16 bases between. The CDR3 is 14 amino acids. Germline V gene sequence: CDR1 GTSNPN, CDR2 SVGIG (reference sequence). The CDR3 sequence: CAWSLAGGGEKLFF. The CDR3 DNA sequence: TGTGCCTGGAGCCTAGCGGGTGGAGGAGAAAAACTGTTTTTT.

V and J are TRBV19 and TRBJ2-2; D uncertain. The CDR3 contains 14 residues. Germline V lookup: CDR1 LNHDA, CDR2 SQIVND (reference sequence). Trimming pared 6 bases from V and 2 bases from J, leaving 10 bases between. This CDR3 is CASRSVLNTGELFF. The CDR3, as DNA: TGTGCCAGTAGAAGCGTCTTAAACACCGGGGAGCTGTTTTTT.

The chain joins TRBV19 to TRBJ1-2; D possibly corresponds to TRBD1 (5 bases). The V gene lost 4 bases and the J gene lost 0 bases, with 9 bases spanning the gap. The V gene's germline CDR1 is LNHDA and CDR2 SQIVND (reference sequence). The CDR3 is 14 amino acids. CDR3 sequence reads: CASSRGPANYGYTF. DNA of the CDR3: TGTGCCAGTAGTAGGGGCCCAGCTAACTATGGCTACACCTTC.

This rearrangement joins TRBV10-2 to TRBJ2-7; D might be TRBD1 (6 bases). V lost 6 bases to trimming and J lost 0 bases, with 21 bases between them. The CDR3 contains 17 residues. Germline loops: CDR1 WSHSY, CDR2 SAAADI. The CDR3 coding sequence is TGCGCCAGCAGCACCCTCACAGGGATGATGCTCTCCTACGAGCAGTACTTC. Translation gives CASSTLTGMMLSYEQYF.

The chain uses TRBV4-2 and TRBJ2-4; 7 bases match TRBD2. V dropped 1 base and J dropped 0; count of bases not matched to a gene: 6. The CDR3 length is 17 residues. The germline V gene encodes CDR1 LGHNA and CDR2 YNFKEQ. CDR3 sequence reads: CASSQGEAGLAKNIQYF. The CDR3 nucleotides are TGTGCCAGCAGCCAAGGTGAAGCGGGGCTAGCCAAAAACATTCAGTACTTC.

V is TRBV21-1 and J is TRBJ2-1; the D call in the table, TRBD1, was not verified against the DNA. TRBV21-1 is flagged as a pseudogene. The CDR3 has 16 residues. Here the CDR3 reads CASSKVPGPKGHEQFF. The CDR3, as DNA: TGTGCCAGCAGCAAAGTACCAGGCCCTAAGGGGCATGAGCAGTTCTTC.

The CDR3 loop is CASSPGGTRHDTQYF. The DNA for the CDR3 is TGTGCCAGCAGTCCAGGGGGGACCAGACACGATACGCAGTATTTT. The chain employs TRBV28 and TRBJ2-3; a possible D gene is TRBD1 (7 bases). Germline V gives CDR1 MDHEN, CDR2 SYDVKM. The V and J ends lost 5 bases and 6 bases respectively, with 18 bases between them. The CDR3 loop spans 15 amino acids. Full variable domain (outside the CDR3, taken from reference TRBV28 and TRBJ2-3): DVKVTQSSRYLVKRTGEKVFLECVQDMDHENMFWYRQDPGLGLRLIYFSYDVKMKEKGDIPEGYSVSREKKERFSLILESASTNQTSMYLCASSPGGTRHDTQYFGPGTRLTVL.

The chain carries TRBV6-5 and TRBJ1-2; D perhaps matches TRBD1 (5 bases). The length of the CDR3 is 13 residues. From germline, CDR1 is MNHEY and CDR2 SVGAGI. Deletions cut 6 bases from V and 4 bases from J, with 12 bases between. CDR3 in amino acids: CASRKGQFYGYTF. DNA for the CDR3: TGTGCCAGCAGGAAGGGGCAGTTCTATGGCTACACCTTC.

The chain couples TRBV7-2 to TRBJ1-2; 10 nucleotides align to TRBD1. There are 14 residues in the CDR3. V lost 4 bases and J lost 3; bases outside the gene matches: 2. Germline CDR1 is SGHTA and CDR2 is FQGNSA. The CDR3 nucleotides read TGTGCCAGCAGCTCTGGGACAGGGGACTATGGCTACACCTTC. Its protein is CASSSGTGDYGYTF.

The chain uses TRBV7-2 and TRBJ2-5; D might be TRBD1 (5 bases). The CDR3 is made up of 16 amino acids. Trimming took off 1 base at V and 5 bases at J, with 17 bases between the two ends. Looked up from germline, CDR1 is SGHTA and CDR2 is FQGNSA. Here the CDR3 DNA reads TGTGCCAGCAGCTTAGGGGGCAGGGCAATCGTGGAGACCCAGTACTTC. It codes for CASSLGGRAIVETQYF.

This chain uses TRBV11-1 with TRBJ2-7, with 8 nucleotides matching TRBD1. Germline V gene sequence: CDR1 SGHAT, CDR2 FQDESV (reference sequence). The CDR3 spans 13 residues. V lost 5 bases to trimming and J lost 2 bases; unmatched junction nucleotides: 2. CDR3 amino acids: CASSRGQAYEQYF. DNA of the CDR3: TGTGCCAGCAGCCGGGGACAGGCCTACGAGCAGTACTTC.

The chain combines TRBV29-1 with TRBJ2-7; the match to TRBD1 covers 7 bases. The CDR3 is made up of 14 amino acids. Losses at the gene ends were 4 bases for V and 3 bases for J; bases not matched to a gene: 9. CDR1 is SQVTM and CDR2 is ANQGSEA in the germline V gene. CDR3 coding DNA: TGCAGCGTTGGCGGTGGAGACAGGGACTACGAGCAGTACTTC. Residues: CSVGGGDRDYEQYF.

The rearrangement joins TRBV7-8 to TRBJ1-1, with 7 bases that match TRBD1. Germline CDR1 SGHVS, CDR2 FQNEAQ. The CDR3 has 16 residues. The V gene end was trimmed by 0 bases and the J gene end by 3 bases; junction bases not matched to a gene: 7. CDR3 DNA sequence: TGTGCCAGCAGCTTAGCTGAAGGGGGCACGTACACTGAAGCTTTCTTT. Its translation: CASSLAEGGTYTEAFF. Combining the CDR3 with reference TRBV7-8 and TRBJ1-1 gives the whole variable domain GAGVSQSPRYKVAKRGQDVALRCDPISGHVSLFWYQQALGQGPEFLTYFQNEAQLDKSGLPSDRFFAERPEGSVSTLKIQRTQQEDSAVYLCASSLAEGGTYTEAFFGQGTRLTVV.

The chain employs TRBV28 and TRBJ1-2; D gene unclear. The length of the CDR3 is 11 residues. Germline loops: CDR1 MDHEN, CDR2 SYDVKM. Trimming took 6 bases from V and 8 from J, leaving 10 bases between them. CDR3 in amino acids: CASSIARGYTF. The CDR3 nucleotides read TGTGCCAGCAGCATTGCCAGGGGCTACACCTTC.

This clone was counted only a few times. In nucleotides, the CDR3 is TGTGCCAGCGAAAAGGCCGGGGCCAAAAACATTCAGTACTTC. Encoded protein: CASEKAGAKNIQYF. The rearrangement uses TRBV6-6 and TRBJ2-4; D is unresolved. The V gene lost 8 bases and the J gene lost 1 base, with 12 bases spanning the gap. This CDR3 is 14 amino acids long. Germline V gene sequence: CDR1 MNHNY, CDR2 SVGAGI (reference sequence).

The J gene is TRBJ2-7, the V gene TRBV6-5, with 10 bases aligning to TRBD1. V was clipped by 6 bases and J by 7 bases; unmatched bases: 6. The CDR3 totals 13 residues. The germline CDR1 and CDR2 sequences are MNHEY and SVGAGI. CDR3 DNA sequence: TGTGCCAGCAGCCGGGGACAGGGGCTAGAGCAGTACTTC. It translates to CASSRGQGLEQYF.

The rearrangement links TRBV28 to TRBJ1-2; D is perhaps TRBD1 (6 bases). The CDR3 runs 14 residues. V was pared by 5 bases and J by 4 bases, with 14 bases between. Per germline, CDR1 MDHEN and CDR2 SYDVKM. The CDR3 DNA is TGTGCCAGCAGTCAGGGGTACCCCGCCTATGGCTACACCTTC. Translating it yields CASSQGYPAYGYTF.

The chain carries TRBV28 and TRBJ1-1; D gene uncertain. Trimming removed 7 bases at V and 4 bases at J, with 13 bases between. From germline, CDR1 is MDHEN and CDR2 SYDVKM. There are 13 residues in the CDR3. DNA for the CDR3: TGTGCCAGCACCCGCTCCGGGAGCACTGAAGCTTTCTTT. Translating it yields CASTRSGSTEAFF.

The chain couples TRBV7-2 to TRBJ1-2, with 8 bases aligning to TRBD1. The CDR3 loop spans 14 amino acids. Unmatched junction bases numbered 10, after V lost 5 bases and J lost 8 bases. Germline loops: CDR1 SGHTA, CDR2 FQGNSA. CDR3 sequence reads: CASSLGTGLQGYTF. CDR3 DNA: TGTGCCAGCAGCCTAGGGACAGGCCTTCAGGGCTACACCTTC.

This chain joins TRBV18 and TRBJ2-3; D gene uncertain. V was cut by 4 bases and J by 0 bases, with 5 bases left in between. CDR3 length equals 13 residues. Looked up from germline, CDR1 is KGHSH and CDR2 is LQKENI. The CDR3 DNA follows: TGTGCCAGCTCACGTGAGAGCACAGATACGCAGTATTTT. Its protein product is CASSRESTDTQYF.

The rearrangement links TRBV6-5 to TRBJ1-4; D is possibly TRBD1 (6 bases). CDR1 is MNHEY, CDR2 SVGAGI, per germline. The CDR3 totals 15 residues. The V end lost 2 bases, the J end lost 5 bases, and 12 bases lay between the germline ends. This CDR3 is CASSYEGRGNEKLFF. In DNA, the CDR3 is TGTGCCAGCAGTTACGAGGGGAGGGGGAATGAAAAACTGTTTTTT.

The rearrangement joins TRBV10-3 to TRBJ2-2, with 12 bases lining up with TRBD1. This CDR3 has 14 residues. V trimming: 6 bases; J trimming: 7 bases; junction bases outside the gene matches: 3. Germline V lookup: CDR1 ENHRY, CDR2 SYGVKD. CDR3 in DNA: TGTGCCATCAGGGGACAGGGGGCTAGCGGGGAGCTGTTTTTT. Its protein is CAIRGQGASGELFF.

The chain combines TRBV2 with TRBJ2-7; 10 nucleotides align to TRBD1. The CDR3 sequence is 14 residues long. Losses at the gene ends were 4 bases for V and 6 bases for J; bases not matched to a gene: 6. CDR1 and CDR2 (germline): SNHLY, FYNNEI. The CDR3 nucleotides are TGTGCCAGCAGTGGGGACAGGGGAGCGTCCGAGCAGTACTTC. It translates to CASSGDRGASEQYF.